The 16 T cell receptor beta chains listed next were all sequenced from one sample in a study of memory CD4+ T cells and cytomegalovirus serostatus. Clones were sequenced by immunoSEQ multiplex PCR, and TCRdb holds only the in-frame ones, with some missing. The repertoire holds 70,000 to 95,000 clones, with 65% to 85% as singletons. Single viable CD3+CD4+CD8-CD45RO+ cells were sorted as the memory CD4+ T cells. The sample comprised memory CD4+ T cells from blood. Source of these receptors: an adult in good health and CMV-seronegative.

Notes on this clone: Other DNA sequences within the sample encode an identical CDR3. J is TRBJ2-3 and V is TRBV7-9; TRBD2 might be the D (5 bases). Germline values: CDR1 SEHNR, CDR2 FQNEAQ (reference sequence). This CDR3 comprises 14 residues. Trimming shortened V by 5 bases and J by 2 bases, and 11 bases separated the two germline ends. CDR3 nucleotide sequence: TGTGCCAGCAGCCGAAGCGGTAACACAGATACGCAGTATTTT. Residues: CASSRSGNTDTQYF.

Only one count was recorded for this clone. The chain links TRBV6-5 to TRBJ1-2, with unresolved D. The CDR3 sequence is 11 residues long. V dropped 11 bases and J dropped 4 bases, with 11 bases sitting between them. CDR1 MNHEY and CDR2 SVGAGI come from the germline V gene. CDR3 bases: TGTGCCTCCAGCGGGTTCTATGGCTACACCTTC. Translated, it gives CASSGFYGYTF.

V and J are TRBV7-2 and TRBJ2-7; TRBD1 matches at 9 bases. Germline V gene sequence: CDR1 SGHTA, CDR2 FQGNSA. The V and J ends lost 6 bases and 3 bases, in that order; junction bases with no gene match: 6. The CDR3 length is 14 residues. For the CDR3, the DNA is TGTGCCAGCAGTCGACAGGGGGGTTACTACGAGCAGTACTTC. This codes for CASSRQGGYYEQYF.

Notes on this clone: Possible read error: a much larger clone is one base away. The V call is TRBV6-6, the J call TRBJ1-2, with TRBD1 matching over 7 bases. With V trimmed by 6 bases and J by 2 bases, 6 bases remained unmatched. CDR3 length equals 14 residues. Germline CDR1 MNHNY, CDR2 SVGAGI (reference sequence). The CDR3 region is CASSLNRGNYGYTF. The CDR3 DNA follows: TGTGCCAGCAGCTTAAACAGGGGAAACTATGGCTACACCTTC.

The chain links TRBV5-1 to TRBJ2-3; D not resolved. V was pared by 4 bases and J by 0 bases, with 15 bases between. The CDR3 runs 16 residues. Germline CDR1 and CDR2: SGHRS and YFSETQ. In nucleotides, the CDR3 is TGCGCCAGCAGCCCCTTAACGTCCTCTAGCACAGATACGCAGTATTTT. Translation gives CASSPLTSSSTDTQYF.

V is TRBV5-5 and J is TRBJ1-6; D not certain. CDR3 length: 14 amino acids. Germline assignment: CDR1 SGHKS and CDR2 YYEKEE (reference sequence). Trimming removed 3 bases at V and 7 bases at J, with 11 bases between. CDR3 amino acids: CASSWGAANSPLHF. CDR3 sequence (DNA): TGTGCCAGCAGCTGGGGTGCGGCGAATTCACCCCTCCACTTT. Filled out from reference TRBV5-5 and TRBJ1-6, the complete variable domain reads DAGVTQSPTHLIKTRGQQVTLRCSPISGHKSVSWYQQVLGQGPQFIFQYYEKEERGRGNFPDRFSARQFPNYSSELNVNALLLGDSALYLCASSWGAANSPLHFGNGTRLTVT.

This chain links TRBV6-1 with TRBJ1-4; 7 bases align to TRBD1. V was clipped by 0 bases and J by 5 bases; unmatched bases: 9. The CDR3 sequence is 17 residues long. Germline CDR1 MNHNS, CDR2 SASEGT. The DNA for the CDR3 is TGTGCCAGCAGTGAAGCGTTTGGTAACAGGGGAAATGAAAAACTGTTTTTT. This translates into CASSEAFGNRGNEKLFF.

The V call is TRBV6-5, the J call TRBJ2-1; D ambiguous. Germline V gives CDR1 MNHEY, CDR2 SVGAGI. The CDR3 runs to 13 residues. Trimming stripped 6 bases from V and 5 bases from J, with 11 bases between. The CDR3 spells CASSRVVDNEQFF. The DNA of the CDR3 is TGTGCCAGCAGCCGGGTCGTGGACAATGAGCAGTTCTTC.

This clone was seen more than once but under ten times. The V gene is TRBV25-1, the J gene TRBJ1-6; perhaps TRBD1 as D (5 bases). The V end lost 6 bases, the J end lost 10 bases, and 16 bases lay between the germline ends. This CDR3 has 14 amino acids. CDR1 is MGHDK, CDR2 SYGVNS, per germline. The chain's CDR3 is CASSWGRGESPLHF. In DNA form, the CDR3 reads TGTGCCAGCAGCTGGGGGAGGGGTGAATCACCCCTCCACTTT.

The chain is built from TRBV7-2 and TRBJ1-1; no firm D call. The V end was cut by 0 bases, the J end by 0 bases, with 8 bases between. Germline CDR1 and CDR2: SGHTA and FQGNSA. The CDR3 length is 15 residues. The CDR3 region is CASSLAVSLNTEAFF. The CDR3 coding sequence is TGTGCCAGCAGCTTAGCCGTCAGCTTGAACACTGAAGCTTTCTTT.

V is TRBV7-2 and J is TRBJ1-3; 7 positions match TRBD1. The V segment lost 4 bases and the J segment 2 bases; nucleotides outside the gene matches: 2. The CDR3 contains 14 residues. Germline CDR1 and CDR2: SGHTA and FQGNSA. Written as DNA, the CDR3 is TGTGCCAGCAGCTCGACAGGGACTGGAAACACCATATATTTT. This gives the protein CASSSTGTGNTIYF.

The CDR3 region is CASSERESGELFF. Written as DNA, the CDR3 is TGTGCCAGCTCAGAGAGGGAATCCGGGGAGCTGTTTTTT. The gene calls are TRBV18 and TRBJ2-2; D might be TRBD2 (5 bases). Germline values: CDR1 KGHSH, CDR2 LQKENI. V lost 5 bases and J 6 bases, leaving 10 bases between the germline ends. The CDR3 sequence is 13 residues long.

The chain links TRBV19 to TRBJ2-1, with 9 nucleotides matching TRBD1. Germline CDR1 is LNHDA and CDR2 is SQIVND (reference sequence). This CDR3 spans 13 amino acids. The V and J ends lost 8 bases and 6 bases, in that order; junction bases with no gene match: 5. The CDR3 here is CASSQTGGNEQFF. The CDR3 coding sequence is TGTGCCAGTTCCCAGACAGGGGGCAATGAGCAGTTCTTC.

The chain is built from TRBV27 and TRBJ2-4; D is unresolved. This CDR3 has 11 amino acids. The V gene lost 4 bases and the J gene lost 6 bases, with 4 bases spanning the gap. The germline gives CDR1 MNHEY, CDR2 SMNVEV (reference sequence). The CDR3 sequence is CASSSLNIQYF. The CDR3 DNA reads TGTGCCAGCAGTTCCTTAAACATTCAGTACTTC.

Here the CDR3 DNA reads TGTGCCAGCAGCTTGTACGGCTCTTATGGCTACACCTTC. It translates to CASSLYGSYGYTF. The rearrangement links TRBV5-6 to TRBJ1-2; no definite D call. Trimming took 1 base from V and 5 from J, leaving 9 bases between them. Looked up from germline, CDR1 is SGHDT and CDR2 is YYEEEE. The CDR3 extends over 13 amino acids.

V usage is TRBV5-1 and J usage is TRBJ1-1, with D perhaps matching TRBD1 (5 bases). The germline V and J ends were trimmed by 4 bases and 1 base, with 17 bases remaining between them. There are 16 residues in the CDR3. From germline, CDR1 is SGHRS and CDR2 YFSETQ. The CDR3 here is CASSAGTSAGNTEAFF. CDR3 coding DNA: TGCGCCAGCAGCGCGGGGACGTCGGCTGGGAACACTGAAGCTTTCTTT.